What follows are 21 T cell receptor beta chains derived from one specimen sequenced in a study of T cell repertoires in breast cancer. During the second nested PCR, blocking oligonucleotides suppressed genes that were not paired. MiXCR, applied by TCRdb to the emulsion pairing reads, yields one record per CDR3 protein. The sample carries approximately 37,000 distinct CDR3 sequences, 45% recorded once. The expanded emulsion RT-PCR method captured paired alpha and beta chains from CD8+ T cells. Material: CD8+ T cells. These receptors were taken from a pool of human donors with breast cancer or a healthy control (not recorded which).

CDR3 bases: TGCGCCAGCAGCCACAACCGGGACAGCAGATCACCCCTCCACTTT. Translated, it gives CASSHNRDSRSPLHF. The chain combines TRBV5-1 with TRBJ1-6; TRBD1 matches 7 bases. Trimming cost V 4 bases and J 10 bases; bases outside gene matches: 11. CDR1 SGHRS and CDR2 YFSETQ come from the germline V gene. This CDR3 has 15 amino acids.

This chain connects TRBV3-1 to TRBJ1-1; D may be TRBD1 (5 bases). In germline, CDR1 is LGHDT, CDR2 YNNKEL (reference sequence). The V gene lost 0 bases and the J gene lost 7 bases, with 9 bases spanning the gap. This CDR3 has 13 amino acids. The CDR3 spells CASSQDIQGEAFF. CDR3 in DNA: TGTGCCAGCAGCCAAGATATCCAGGGTGAAGCTTTCTTT. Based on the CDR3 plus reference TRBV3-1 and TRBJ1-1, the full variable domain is DTAVSQTPKYLVTQMGNDKSIKCEQNLGHDTMYWYKQDSKKFLKIMFSYNNKELIINETVPNRFSPKSPDKAHLNLHINSLELGDSAVYFCASSQDIQGEAFFGQGTRLTVV.

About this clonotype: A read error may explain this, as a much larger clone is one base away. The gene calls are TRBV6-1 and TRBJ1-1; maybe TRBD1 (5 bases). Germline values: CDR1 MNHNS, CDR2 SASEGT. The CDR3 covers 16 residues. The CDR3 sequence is CACSEAFRGGNTEAFF. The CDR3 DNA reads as TGTGCCTGCAGTGAAGCGTTTCGTGGGGGGAACACTGAAGCTTTCTTT.

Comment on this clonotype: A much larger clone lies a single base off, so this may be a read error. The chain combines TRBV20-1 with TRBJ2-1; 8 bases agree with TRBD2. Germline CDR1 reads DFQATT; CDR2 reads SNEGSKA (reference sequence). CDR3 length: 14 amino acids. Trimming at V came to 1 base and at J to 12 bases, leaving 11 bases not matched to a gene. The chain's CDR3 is CSARASGSIDVQFF. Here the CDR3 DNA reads TGCAGTGCTAGAGCTAGCGGGTCTATAGATGTGCAGTTCTTC.

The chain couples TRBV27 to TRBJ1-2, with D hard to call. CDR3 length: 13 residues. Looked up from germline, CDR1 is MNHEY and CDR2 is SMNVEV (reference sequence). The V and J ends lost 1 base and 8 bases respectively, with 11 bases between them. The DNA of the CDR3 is TGTGCCAGCAGTTTATTCCGGTCTATGGGCTACACCTTC. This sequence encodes CASSLFRSMGYTF.

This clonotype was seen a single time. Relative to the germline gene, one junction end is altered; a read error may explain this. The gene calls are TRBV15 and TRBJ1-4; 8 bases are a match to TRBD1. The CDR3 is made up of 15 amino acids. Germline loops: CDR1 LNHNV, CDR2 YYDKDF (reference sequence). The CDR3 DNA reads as TGTGCCACCAGCAGAGATTTGACAGGGGTAGAAAAACCGTTTTTT. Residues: CATSRDLTGVEKPFF.

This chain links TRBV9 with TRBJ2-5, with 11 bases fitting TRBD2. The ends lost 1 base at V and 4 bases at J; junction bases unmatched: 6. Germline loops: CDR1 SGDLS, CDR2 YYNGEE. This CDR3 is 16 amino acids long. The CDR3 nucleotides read TGTGCCAGCAGCGTAAAGGCTAGCGGGGGGCTAGAGACCCAGTACTTC. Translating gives CASSVKASGGLETQYF.

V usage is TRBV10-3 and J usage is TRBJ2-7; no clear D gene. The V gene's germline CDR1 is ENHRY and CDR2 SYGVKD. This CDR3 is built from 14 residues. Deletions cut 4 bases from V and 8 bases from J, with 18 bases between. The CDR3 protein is CAISGLASYSKQYF. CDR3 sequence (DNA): TGTGCCATCAGTGGATTAGCTTCCTACTCCAAGCAGTACTTC.

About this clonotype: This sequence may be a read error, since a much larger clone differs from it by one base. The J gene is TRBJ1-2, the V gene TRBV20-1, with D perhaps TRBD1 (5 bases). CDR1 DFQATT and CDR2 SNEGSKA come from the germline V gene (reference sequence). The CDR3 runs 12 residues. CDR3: CSAPSAPRDYAF. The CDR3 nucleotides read TGCAGTGCTCCGTCTGCCCCTCGGGACTACGCCTTC.

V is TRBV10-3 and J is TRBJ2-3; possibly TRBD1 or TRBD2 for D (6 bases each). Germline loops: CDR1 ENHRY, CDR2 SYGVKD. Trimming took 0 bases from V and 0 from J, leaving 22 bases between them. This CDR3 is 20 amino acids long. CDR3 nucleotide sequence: TGTGCCATCAGTGAGTCGTCGGGCGGTAGCGGAGGGGGAAGCACAGATACGCAGTATTTT. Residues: CAISESSGGSGGGSTDTQYF.

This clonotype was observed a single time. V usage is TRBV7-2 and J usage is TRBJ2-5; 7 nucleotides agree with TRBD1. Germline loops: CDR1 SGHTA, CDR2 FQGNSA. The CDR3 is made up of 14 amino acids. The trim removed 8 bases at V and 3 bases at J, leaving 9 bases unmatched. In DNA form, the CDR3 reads TGTGCCAGCGCCTCTAGGACAGGTGAAGAGACCCAGTACTTC. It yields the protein CASASRTGEETQYF.

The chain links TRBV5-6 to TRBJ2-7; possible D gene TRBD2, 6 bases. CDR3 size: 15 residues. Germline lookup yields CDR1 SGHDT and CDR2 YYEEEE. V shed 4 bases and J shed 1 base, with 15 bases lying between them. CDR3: CASSAWGGGSYEQYF. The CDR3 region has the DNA TGTGCCAGCAGCGCCTGGGGTGGAGGGTCCTACGAGCAGTACTTC.

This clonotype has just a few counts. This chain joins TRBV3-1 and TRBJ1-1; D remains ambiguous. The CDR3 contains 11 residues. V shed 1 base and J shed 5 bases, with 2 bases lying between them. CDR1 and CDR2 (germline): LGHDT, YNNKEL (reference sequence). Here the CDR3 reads CASSQGTEAFF. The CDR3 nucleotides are TGTGCCAGCAGCCAAGGAACTGAAGCTTTCTTT.

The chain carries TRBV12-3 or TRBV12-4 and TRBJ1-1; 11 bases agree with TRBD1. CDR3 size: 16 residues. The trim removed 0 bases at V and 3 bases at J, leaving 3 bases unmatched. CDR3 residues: CASSLAPGQGDTEAFF. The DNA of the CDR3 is TGTGCCAGCAGTTTAGCGCCGGGACAGGGGGACACTGAAGCTTTCTTT.

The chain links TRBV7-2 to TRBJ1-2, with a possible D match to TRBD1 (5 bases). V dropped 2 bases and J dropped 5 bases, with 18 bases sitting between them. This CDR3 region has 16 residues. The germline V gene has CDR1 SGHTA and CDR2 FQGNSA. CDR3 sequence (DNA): TGTGCCAGCAGCTTAACTGCGGGCCAGGGCGGGTATGGCTACACCTTC. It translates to CASSLTAGQGGYGYTF.

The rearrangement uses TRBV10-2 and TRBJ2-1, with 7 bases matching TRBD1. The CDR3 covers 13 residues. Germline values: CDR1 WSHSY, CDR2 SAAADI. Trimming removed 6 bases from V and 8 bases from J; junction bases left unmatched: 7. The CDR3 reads CASRRGQIDEQFF. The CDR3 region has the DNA TGCGCCAGCAGAAGGGGACAGATCGATGAGCAGTTCTTC.

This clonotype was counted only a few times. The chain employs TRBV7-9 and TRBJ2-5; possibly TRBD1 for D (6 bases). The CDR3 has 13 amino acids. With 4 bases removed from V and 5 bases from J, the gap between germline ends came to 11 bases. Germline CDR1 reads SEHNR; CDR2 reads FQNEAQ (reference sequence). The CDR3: CASSSNREETQYF. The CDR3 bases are TGTGCCAGCAGCTCGAACAGGGAGGAGACCCAGTACTTC.

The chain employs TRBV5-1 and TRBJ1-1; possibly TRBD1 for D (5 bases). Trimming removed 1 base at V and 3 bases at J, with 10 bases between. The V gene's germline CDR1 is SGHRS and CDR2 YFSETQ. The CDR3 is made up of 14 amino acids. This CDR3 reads CASSLLQVDTEAFF. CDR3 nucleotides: TGCGCCAGCAGCTTGTTACAGGTGGACACTGAAGCTTTCTTT.

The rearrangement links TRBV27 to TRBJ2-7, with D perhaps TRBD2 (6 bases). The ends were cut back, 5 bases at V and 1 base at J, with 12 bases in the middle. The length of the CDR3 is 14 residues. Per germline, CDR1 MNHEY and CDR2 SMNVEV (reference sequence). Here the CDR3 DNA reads TGTGCCAGCAGTGGGGAGGAGGGGTCCTACGAGCAGTACTTC. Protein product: CASSGEEGSYEQYF.

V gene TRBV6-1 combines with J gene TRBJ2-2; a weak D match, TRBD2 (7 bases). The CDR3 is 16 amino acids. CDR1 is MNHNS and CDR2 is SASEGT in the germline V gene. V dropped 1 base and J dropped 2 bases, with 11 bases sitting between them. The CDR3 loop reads CASSEGWGGNTGELFF. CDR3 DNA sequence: TGTGCCAGCAGTGAAGGGTGGGGGGGCAACACCGGGGAGCTGTTTTTT.

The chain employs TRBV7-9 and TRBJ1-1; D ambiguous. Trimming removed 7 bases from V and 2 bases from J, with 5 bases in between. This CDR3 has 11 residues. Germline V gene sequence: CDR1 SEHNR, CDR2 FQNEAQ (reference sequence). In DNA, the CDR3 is TGTGCCAGCACCGATAACACTGAAGCTTTCTTT. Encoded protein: CASTDNTEAFF. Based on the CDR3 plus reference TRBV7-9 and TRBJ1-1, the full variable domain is DTGVSQNPRHKITKRGQNVTFRCDPISEHNRLYWYRQTLGQGPEFLTYFQNEAQLEKSRLLSDRFSAERPKGSFSTLEIQRTEQGDSAMYLCASTDNTEAFFGQGTRLTVV.